This section outlines one T cell receptor (beta chain) sequence together with its context. No antigen is known for it. This specimen belongs to a study of T-cell memory formation after mild COVID-19. Overall study findings and caveats: The main location of contracting CD4+ clones was CM and EM, and that of contracting CD8+ clones was EMRA.

TCRdb reanalysed the 5' RACE reads using MiXCR and keeps one entry per CDR3 protein. In the table there are 300,000 to 400,000 distinct CDR3 sequences, about 16% of which are singletons. The germline gives CDR1 DFQATT, CDR2 SNEGSKA (reference sequence). The CDR3 has 12 residues. Trimming shortened V by 6 bases and J by 3 bases, and 12 bases separated the two germline ends. The sequence derives from a man younger than 35 who had mild COVID-19 (a few samples of this study predate the infection). Cell type and time point are not known. The chain links TRBV20-1 to TRBJ2-7, with a possible D match to TRBD1 (6 bases). The material sequenced was PBMCs or a T cell subset sorted from them (not recorded which). The CDR3 protein is CSAPNRVYEQYF. The CDR3 DNA is TGCAGTGCCCCGAACAGGGTCTACGAGCAGTACTTC.